This TCR beta chain was identified during a study of cytomegalovirus exposure and HLA in healthy donors. About this clone itself: Its target is unknown.

PCR was performed using 60 Vbeta and 13 Jbeta primers. TCRdb's table, derived via immunoSEQ multiplex PCR, lists solely in-frame clones and lacks some. The sample shows roughly 220,000 clones, approximately 79% of them seen only once. Overall study findings and caveats: It was confirmed in vitro that a few of the CMV-associated chains were specific for CMV antigens. What was likely a sequencing artifact was a cluster of highly shared sequence variants. High specificity and sensitivity for cytomegalovirus status were reported for the classifier. The Asian-associated ancestry cluster reportedly had fewer N-insertions than the roughly 670-donor mean in a later analysis.

The V and J ends lost 9 bases and 3 bases, in that order; junction bases with no gene match: 3. CDR1 is WSHSY and CDR2 is SAAADI in the germline V gene. The CDR3 is 12 residues long. V and J are TRBV10-2 and TRBJ2-7, with 9 nucleotides matching TRBD2. The sequence was collected from a man aged 45-65 years in good health and CMV-seronegative. What was sequenced was PBMCs. The chain's CDR3 is CASSGSLYEQYF. CDR3 sequence (DNA): TGCGCCAGTAGCGGGAGCCTCTACGAGCAGTACTTC.